This TCR beta chain is drawn from a study of cytomegalovirus exposure and HLA in healthy donors. Study summary: The roughly 120 validation repertoires, a later analysis reported, used the same platform as the 666 first-cohort repertoires. Points from the study as a whole: Cytomegalovirus-associated status was assigned to about 170 TCR beta chains. Subsequent analysis found a tendency for first-cohort TCR clusters to co-occur within the 120 or so validation repertoires.

To note about this clone: Its antigen is unknown.

The germline V and J ends were trimmed by 2 bases and 4 bases, with 14 bases remaining between them. Germline-derived CDR1 and CDR2 are LGHNA and YSLEER. The CDR3 totals 16 residues. Sequenced by immunoSEQ multiplex PCR; TCRdb stores in-frame clones only, minus some. The profile shows about 150,000 clones, approximately 86% of them singletons. The chain employs TRBV4-3 and TRBJ2-2; D perhaps matches TRBD1 (6 bases). The clonotype comes from a man younger than 30 in good health and CMV-seropositive. Input material: PBMCs. Written as DNA, the CDR3 is TGCGCCAGCAGCCAATCCCTCACAGGGTTCACCGGGGAGCTGTTTTTT. Translated, it gives CASSQSLTGFTGELFF.